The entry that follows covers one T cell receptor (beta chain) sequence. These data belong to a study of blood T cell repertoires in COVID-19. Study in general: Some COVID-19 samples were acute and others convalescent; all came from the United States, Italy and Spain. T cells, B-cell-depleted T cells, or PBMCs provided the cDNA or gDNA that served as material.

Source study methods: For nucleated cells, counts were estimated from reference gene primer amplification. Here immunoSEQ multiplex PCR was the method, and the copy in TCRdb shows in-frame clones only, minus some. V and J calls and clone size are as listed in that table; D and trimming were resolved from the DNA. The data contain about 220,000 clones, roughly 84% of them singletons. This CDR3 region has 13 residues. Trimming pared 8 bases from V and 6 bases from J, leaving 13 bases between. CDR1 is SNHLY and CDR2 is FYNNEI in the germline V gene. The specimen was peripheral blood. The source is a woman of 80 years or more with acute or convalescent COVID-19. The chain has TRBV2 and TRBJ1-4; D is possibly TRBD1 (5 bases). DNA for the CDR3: TGTGCCAGCGGGATGGGGCCATATGAAAAACTGTTTTTT. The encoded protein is CASGMGPYEKLFF.